This T cell receptor beta chain was identified during a study of Ad26.COV2.S vaccination and SARS-CoV-2 variants. Study as a whole: Ad26.COV2.S, an intramuscular injection, was given once or twice 56 days apart.

Treatment specified: roughly 18 received Ad26.COV2.S at low or high dose, single or two shots; roughly five received placebo; per-sample allocation not given. After the first vaccine or placebo injection, samples were drawn on day 63. Aged 18-55 years, donor was enrolled in Boston in about 2020. Here immunoSEQ multiplex PCR was the method, and the copy in TCRdb shows in-frame clones only, minus some. The repertoire includes approximately 460,000 clones, roughly nine tenths of them detected once, and under 2% sits in the top ten. Trimming left V 10 bases short and J 0 bases short, with 16 bases between. CDR3 size: 15 residues. Germline CDR1 reads MNHEY; CDR2 reads SVGAGI. Study-level points and caveats: Non-spike TCR breadth did not differ much between vaccine and placebo recipients.

A word on this clone: The antigen is unknown.

The chain links TRBV6-5 to TRBJ2-1, with D perhaps TRBD1 or TRBD2 (5 bases each). The source was peripheral blood, collected in a trial of Ad26.COV2.S vaccine versus placebo. This clonotype was obtained from a person aged 18-60 years who received the Ad26.COV2.S COVID-19 vaccine or a placebo. As DNA, the CDR3 is TGTGCCACCTCCGGGGACCCATACTCCTACAATGAGCAGTTCTTC. Amino acids: CATSGDPYSYNEQFF.